This entry lists 25 T cell receptor beta chains sequenced from one sample in a study of T-cell memory formation after mild COVID-19. In TCRdb, the 5' RACE reads were re-called with MiXCR into one record per CDR3 protein. Among 220,000 or so distinct CDR3 sequences listed, over 9.5% were seen once. The sample was PBMCs or a T cell subset sorted from them (not recorded which). These receptor sequences come from a man aged 18 to 29 who had mild COVID-19 (a few samples of this study predate the infection). Cell type and time point are not known.

The chain recombines TRBV7-2 with TRBJ1-1; D perhaps matches TRBD1 (5 bases). Trimming removed 6 bases at V and 5 bases at J, with 16 bases between. The germline CDR1 and CDR2 sequences are SGHTA and FQGNSA. The CDR3 extends over 14 amino acids. The CDR3 sequence is CASSFQGKGTEAFF. The CDR3 DNA sequence: TGTGCCAGCAGTTTTCAGGGCAAGGGGACTGAAGCTTTCTTT.

The gene calls are TRBV5-1 and TRBJ2-2; no definite D call. The V and J ends lost 4 bases and 0 bases respectively, with 13 bases between them. The CDR3 covers 16 residues. The V gene's germline CDR1 is SGHRS and CDR2 YFSETQ. The CDR3 DNA follows: TGCGCCAGCAGCCCAGCCGTCCGCACGAACACCGGGGAGCTGTTTTTT. Amino acid sequence: CASSPAVRTNTGELFF.

V gene TRBV7-8 combines with J gene TRBJ2-2, with D unclear. The CDR3 sequence is 13 residues long. V gave up 1 base and J gave up 6 bases, with 6 bases separating them. Germline V lookup: CDR1 SGHVS, CDR2 FQNEAQ. CDR3: CASSLGFSGELFF. The CDR3 DNA reads as TGTGCCAGCAGCTTAGGGTTCTCCGGGGAGCTGTTTTTT.

The J gene is TRBJ1-6, the V gene TRBV13; 8 bases fit TRBD1. The CDR3 covers 14 residues. Losses at the gene ends were 4 bases for V and 9 bases for J; bases not matched to a gene: 5. CDR1 PRHDT and CDR2 FYEKMQ come from the germline V gene (reference sequence). CDR3 residues: CASSSDRATSPLHF. Here the CDR3 DNA reads TGTGCCAGCAGCTCGGACAGGGCGACTTCACCCCTCCACTTT.

This clonotype was observed a few times. In nucleotides, the CDR3 is TGCAGTGCCCAGGCAGAGGGGATTAACACTGAAGCTTTCTTT. Protein sequence: CSAQAEGINTEAFF. This chain links TRBV20-1 with TRBJ1-1; tentatively, D is TRBD1 (5 bases). V lost 6 bases, J lost 2 bases, and 16 bases lay in between. The CDR3 has 14 amino acids. The germline gives CDR1 DFQATT, CDR2 SNEGSKA (reference sequence).

The rearrangement uses TRBV12-3 or TRBV12-4 and TRBJ1-4; D not certain. V lost 2 bases, J lost 7 bases, and 11 bases lay in between. This CDR3 has 14 residues. The CDR3 DNA is TGTGCCAGCAGTTTAATGGGGAACGGTGAAAAACTGTTTTTT. The encoded protein is CASSLMGNGEKLFF.

This clonotype was seen a few times. The J gene is TRBJ2-3, the V gene TRBV14, with D perhaps assigned TRBD1 or TRBD2 (5 bases each). The CDR3 is 15 residues long. V lost 4 bases to trimming and J lost 2 bases, with 13 bases between them. Germline CDR1 is SGHDN and CDR2 is FVKESK. The CDR3 here is CASSPQWGTTDTQYF. The CDR3 DNA follows: TGTGCCAGCAGCCCGCAGTGGGGGACCACAGATACGCAGTATTTT.

The chain carries TRBV20-1 and TRBJ2-3; 10 nucleotides agree with TRBD2. The CDR3 loop spans 14 amino acids. V trimming: 5 bases; J trimming: 2 bases; junction bases outside the gene matches: 4. CDR1 and CDR2 (germline): DFQATT, SNEGSKA (reference sequence). This CDR3 is CSARLAGPTDTQYF. The CDR3 bases are TGCAGTGCTCGACTAGCGGGCCCCACAGATACGCAGTATTTT.

V gene TRBV11-2 combines with J gene TRBJ1-3; D is unclear. This CDR3 is 16 amino acids long. Germline CDR1 and CDR2: SGHAT and FQNNGV. Trimming removed 4 bases from V and 2 bases from J, with 15 bases in between. CDR3 nucleotides: TGTGCCAGCAGCTCCCTGGGCCGAGGGACTGGAAACACCATATATTTT. This translates into CASSSLGRGTGNTIYF.

This clonotype was observed a few times. V usage is TRBV25-1 and J usage is TRBJ2-1, with D unclear. Germline CDR1 is MGHDK and CDR2 is SYGVNS. CDR3 length equals 14 residues. The V end lost 3 bases, the J end lost 4 bases, and 10 bases lay between the germline ends. The DNA for the CDR3 is TGTGCCAGCAGTGATTATAGGGTGTACAATGAGCAGTTCTTC. The encoded protein is CASSDYRVYNEQFF.

The gene calls are TRBV12-3 or TRBV12-4 and TRBJ1-5, with D unresolved. The CDR3 is 11 amino acids. V lost 3 bases, J lost 3 bases, and 0 bases lay in between. In DNA, the CDR3 is TGTGCCAGCAGTTTCAATCAGCCCCAGCATTTT. It encodes CASSFNQPQHF.

This clonotype came up a few times. This chain joins TRBV3-1 and TRBJ1-1, with D unresolved. Trimming removed 1 base at V and 1 base at J, with 19 bases between. Germline V gives CDR1 LGHDT, CDR2 YNNKEL (reference sequence). The CDR3 has 18 amino acids. The CDR3 nucleotides read TGTGCCAGCAGCCAAGTTTTTAAGGTGACCGGACCGAACACTGAAGCTTTCTTT. This sequence encodes CASSQVFKVTGPNTEAFF.

Here the CDR3 DNA reads TGCGCCAGCAGCTTGGGAGGGCCCTTCAATGAGCAGTTCTTC. It is translated as CASSLGGPFNEQFF. The V and J genes are TRBV5-1 and TRBJ2-1, with D perhaps TRBD2 (5 bases). V was shortened by 0 bases and J by 6 bases, with 10 bases between the two germline ends. Germline V gene data show CDR1 as SGHRS and CDR2 as YFSETQ. The CDR3 runs 14 residues.

In its sample, this clonotype was seen a few times. The chain links TRBV19 to TRBJ2-1; the match to TRBD2 covers 7 bases. From germline, CDR1 is LNHDA and CDR2 SQIVND (reference sequence). The trim removed 5 bases at V and 3 bases at J, leaving 13 bases unmatched. The CDR3 is 17 amino acids. CDR3 sequence: CASSSYSRDYLYNEQFF. CDR3 in DNA: TGTGCCAGTAGTTCCTACTCCCGGGACTACCTCTACAATGAGCAGTTCTTC.

The V and J genes are TRBV7-2 and TRBJ1-1; D remains unclear. The germline gives CDR1 SGHTA, CDR2 FQGNSA. The CDR3 contains 14 residues. V dropped 5 bases and J dropped 2 bases, with 12 bases sitting between them. The CDR3 region has the DNA TGTGCCAGCAGCGCCCGGCTGGGAAACACTGAAGCTTTCTTT. Its protein is CASSARLGNTEAFF.

This clonotype was counted many times. The V and J genes are TRBV10-2 and TRBJ2-5, with 10 bases lining up with TRBD2. V gave up 6 bases and J gave up 5 bases; unmatched junction bases: 9. The germline CDR1 and CDR2 sequences are WSHSY and SAAADI. This CDR3 is built from 15 residues. DNA for the CDR3: TGCGCCAGCAGAGAACCTAGCGGGAGCCTGGAGACCCAGTACTTC. It codes for CASREPSGSLETQYF.

In its sample, this clonotype was seen many times. This sequence joins TRBV28 and TRBJ1-1; D is ambiguous. The V end was cut by 6 bases, the J end by 0 bases, with 11 bases between. Germline V gene sequence: CDR1 MDHEN, CDR2 SYDVKM. The CDR3 covers 14 residues. The CDR3 region has the DNA TGTGCCAGCAGCTCCTCTAGTATGAACACTGAAGCTTTCTTT. As protein: CASSSSSMNTEAFF.

The rearrangement links TRBV20-1 to TRBJ2-5; no definite D call. Germline V gene lookup returns CDR1 DFQATT and CDR2 SNEGSKA (reference sequence). The CDR3 is made up of 14 amino acids. Trimming stripped 3 bases from V and 1 base from J, with 12 bases between. The CDR3 protein is CSASGVRSQETQYF. DNA for the CDR3: TGCAGTGCTAGTGGAGTGCGGAGCCAAGAGACCCAGTACTTC.

The rearrangement uses TRBV10-3 and TRBJ1-1; 7 bases fit TRBD1. V was pared by 8 bases and J by 2 bases, with 5 bases of the junction left unmatched. CDR1 ENHRY and CDR2 SYGVKD come from the germline V gene. The CDR3 is 13 amino acids. The CDR3 sequence: CAISRTGNTEAFF. The DNA of the CDR3 is TGTGCCATCTCGAGGACAGGCAACACTGAAGCTTTCTTT.

This clonotype showed up just a few times. The chain employs TRBV4-1 and TRBJ2-5; 12 positions agree with TRBD2. Germline V lookup: CDR1 MGHRA, CDR2 YSYEKL. V was pared by 2 bases and J by 2 bases, with 3 bases of the junction left unmatched. This CDR3 comprises 16 residues. CDR3 residues: CASSQRLAGDQETQYF. The DNA for the CDR3 is TGCGCCAGCAGCCAAAGACTAGCGGGGGATCAAGAGACCCAGTACTTC.

The gene calls are TRBV9 and TRBJ1-5; D call uncertain. Trimming shortened V by 1 base and J by 5 bases, and 7 bases separated the two germline ends. CDR3 length equals 13 residues. Germline V lookup: CDR1 SGDLS, CDR2 YYNGEE. Here the CDR3 DNA reads TGTGCCAGCAGCGTAACTACAGATCAGCCCCAGCATTTT. The encoded protein is CASSVTTDQPQHF.

This clonotype was detected ten times or more. The genes are TRBV5-1 and TRBJ2-7; 10 bases line up with TRBD1. The CDR3 is 15 residues long. With V trimmed by 7 bases and J by 0 bases, 7 bases remained unmatched. Germline CDR1 SGHRS, CDR2 YFSETQ. CDR3 nucleotides: TGCGCCAGCGCCCCAAGGACAGGGGGCTCCTACGAGCAGTACTTC. It encodes CASAPRTGGSYEQYF.

This clonotype was counted ten times or more. The chain combines TRBV7-2 with TRBJ2-5; tentative D call: TRBD1 (6 bases). V lost 8 bases and J lost 5, with 9 bases in between. The CDR3 is 11 amino acids. CDR1 is SGHTA, CDR2 FQGNSA, per germline. Here the CDR3 reads CASLRGETQYF. Written as DNA, the CDR3 is TGTGCCAGCCTGAGGGGGGAGACCCAGTACTTC.

The V call is TRBV7-9, the J call TRBJ2-7; D may be TRBD1 (6 bases). The CDR3 covers 16 residues. CDR1 is SEHNR, CDR2 FQNEAQ, per germline (reference sequence). The V end lost 6 bases, the J end lost 9 bases, and 27 bases lay between the germline ends. The CDR3 is CASRPLTWGPHDAQYF. The CDR3 DNA follows: TGTGCCAGCAGACCTCTCACTTGGGGGCCCCACGATGCGCAGTACTTC.

This clonotype was observed at least ten times. The rearrangement uses TRBV5-6 and TRBJ2-5; no definite D call. From germline, CDR1 is SGHDT and CDR2 YYEEEE. This CDR3 contains 13 residues. Trimming took 0 bases from V and 6 from J, leaving 9 bases between them. In DNA, the CDR3 is TGTGCCAGCAGCTTGGACATGGTTAAGACCCAGTACTTC. It codes for CASSLDMVKTQYF.